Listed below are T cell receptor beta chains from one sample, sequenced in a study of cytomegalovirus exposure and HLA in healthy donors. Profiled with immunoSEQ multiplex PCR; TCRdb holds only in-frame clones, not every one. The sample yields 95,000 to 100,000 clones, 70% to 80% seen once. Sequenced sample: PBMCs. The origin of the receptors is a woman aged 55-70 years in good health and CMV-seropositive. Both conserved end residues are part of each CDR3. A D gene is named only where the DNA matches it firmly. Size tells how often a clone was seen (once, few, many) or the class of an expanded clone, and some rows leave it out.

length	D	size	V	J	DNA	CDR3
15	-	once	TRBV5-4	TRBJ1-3	TGTGCCAGCAGCTTGGGACAGAGCTCTGGAAACACCATATATTTT	CASSLGQSSGNTIYF
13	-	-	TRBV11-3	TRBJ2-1	TGTGCCAGCAGCTTAGCTGGGACTAATGAGCAGTTCTTC	CASSLAGTNEQFF
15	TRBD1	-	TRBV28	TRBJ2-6	TGTGCCAGCAGGACAGGGGCCTCTGGGGCCAACGTCCTGACTTTC	CASRTGASGANVLTF
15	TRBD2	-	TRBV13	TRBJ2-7	TGTGCCAGCAGCCCGGGACTAGCGGGACCCTACGAGCAGTACTTC	CASSPGLAGPYEQYF
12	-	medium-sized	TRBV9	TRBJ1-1	TGTGCCAGCTCCGGGAAGAACACTGAAGCTTTCTTT	CASSGKNTEAFF
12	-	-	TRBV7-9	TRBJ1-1	TGTGCCAGCAGCGACATGAACACTGAAGCTTTCTTT	CASSDMNTEAFF
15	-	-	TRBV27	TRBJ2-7	TGTGCCAGCAGTTTATCGGGAGTCCCTCACTACGAGCAGTACTTC	CASSLSGVPHYEQYF
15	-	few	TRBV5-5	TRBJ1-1	TGTGCCAGCAGCACAACCGGGACACAGAACACTGAAGCTTTCTTT	CASSTTGTQNTEAFF
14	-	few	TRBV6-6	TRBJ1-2	TGTGCCAGCAGTTCGAGGGATCAAATGGGTGGCTACACCTTC	CASSSRDQMGGYTF
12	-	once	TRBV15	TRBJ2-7	TGTGCCACCAGCAGAGATAGTACACAGGTTTACTTC	CATSRDSTQVYF
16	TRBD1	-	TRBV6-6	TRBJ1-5	TGTGCCAGCAGTTACAGGAGACAGGGGCGTAATCAGCCCCAGCATTTT	CASSYRRQGRNQPQHF
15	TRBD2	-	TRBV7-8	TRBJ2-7	TGTGCCAGCAGCCCGGCTAGCGGGAGGTTCAACGAGCAGTACTTC	CASSPASGRFNEQYF
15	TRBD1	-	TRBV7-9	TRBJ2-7	TGTGCCAGCAGCTCTGACAGGGTAACATCCTACGAGCAGTACTTC	CASSSDRVTSYEQYF
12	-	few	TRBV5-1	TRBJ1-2	TGCGCCAGCAGCCGGGGAAACTATGGCTACACCTTC	CASSRGNYGYTF
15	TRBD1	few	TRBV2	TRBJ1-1	TGTGCCAGCAGCGCAGAGCCACAGGGGACCACTGAAGCTTTCTTT	CASSAEPQGTTEAFF
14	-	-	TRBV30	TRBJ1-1	TGTGCCTGGAGGGCAGGGGTTCTCCGGACTGAAGCTTTCTTT	CAWRAGVLRTEAFF
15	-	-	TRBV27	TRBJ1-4	TGTGCCAGCAGTTCTGTTCCGGGACTTAATGAAAAACTGTTTTTT	CASSSVPGLNEKLFF
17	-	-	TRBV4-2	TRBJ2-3	TGTGCCAGCAGCCAAGGGGGACTGGGCGCCGGAGGAGATACGCAGTATTTT	CASSQGGLGAGGDTQYF
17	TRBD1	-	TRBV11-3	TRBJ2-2	TGTGCCAGCAGCTTCATCACAGGGACAGAAGGGGCCGGGGAGCTGTTTTTT	CASSFITGTEGAGELFF
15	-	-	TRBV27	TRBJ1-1	TGTGCCAGCAGTTTATCGCTGGGGCTGAACACTGAAGCTTTCTTT	CASSLSLGLNTEAFF
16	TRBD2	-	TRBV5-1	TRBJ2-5	TGCGCCAGCAGCTTGGCCGGGACTAGCGGGCCTGAGACCCAGTACTTC	CASSLAGTSGPETQYF
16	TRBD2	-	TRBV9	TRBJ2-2	TGTGCCAGCAGCCTCCTGAGCGGGGTCCCCACCGGGGAGCTGTTTTTT	CASSLLSGVPTGELFF
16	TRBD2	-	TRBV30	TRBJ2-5	TGTGCCTGGAGTGTACTGGGACTAGCGGCCCAAGAGACCCAGTACTTC	CAWSVLGLAAQETQYF
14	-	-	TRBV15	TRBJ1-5	TGTGCCACCAGCAGTACAGGGAGTAATCAGCCCCAGCATTTT	CATSSTGSNQPQHF
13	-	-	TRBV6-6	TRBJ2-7	TGTGCCAGCAGTTCCCGGGTAACAGGCGAGCAGTACTTC	CASSSRVTGEQYF
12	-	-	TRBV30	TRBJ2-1	TGTGCCTGGGGGGGCAGTTACAATGAGCAGTTCTTC	CAWGGSYNEQFF
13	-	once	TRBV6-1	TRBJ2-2	TGTGCCAGCAGTGAATTGGGAGCAGTAGAGCTGTTTTTT	CASSELGAVELFF
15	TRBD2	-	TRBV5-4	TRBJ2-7	TGTGCCAGCAGCTTGGGGACTAGCACTTCCTACGAGCAGTACTTC	CASSLGTSTSYEQYF
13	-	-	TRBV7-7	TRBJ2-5	TGTGCTAGCAGCTCCCAGCGAGAGGAGACCCAGTACTTC	CASSSQREETQYF
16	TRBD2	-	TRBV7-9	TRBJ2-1	TGTGCCAGCAGCGTTAGCGGGAGCCGGACGCACAATGAGCAGTTCTTC	CASSVSGSRTHNEQFF
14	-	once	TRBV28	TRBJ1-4	TGTGCCAGCAGTTTCCCAGGATCTAATGAAAAACTGTTTTTT	CASSFPGSNEKLFF
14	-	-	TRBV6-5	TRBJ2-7	TGTGCCAGCAGTTACTCAGGCGTGACAGCTCAGCAGTACTTC	CASSYSGVTAQQYF
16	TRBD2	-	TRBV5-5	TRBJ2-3	TGTGCCAGCAGCACCGGACTAGCGGGGGCCACAGATACGCAGTATTTT	CASSTGLAGATDTQYF
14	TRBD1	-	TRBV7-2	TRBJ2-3	TGTGCCAGCAGCTTTGGGACAGGGGCAGATACGCAGTATTTT	CASSFGTGADTQYF
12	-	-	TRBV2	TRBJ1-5	TGTGCCAGCGGGCCCGATAATCAGCCCCAGCATTTT	CASGPDNQPQHF
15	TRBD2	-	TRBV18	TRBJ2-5	TGTGCCAGCTCACATACGGCGGGAGGCAGTGAGACCCAGTACTTC	CASSHTAGGSETQYF
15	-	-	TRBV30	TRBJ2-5	TGTGCCTGGGGGCCTCAGGGGAACAGGCAAGAGACCCAGTACTTC	CAWGPQGNRQETQYF
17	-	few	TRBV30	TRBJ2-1	TGTGCCTGGAGTGTCAGGAAGCAGACAGTATACTACAATGAGCAGTTCTTC	CAWSVRKQTVYYNEQFF
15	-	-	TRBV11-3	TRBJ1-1	TGTGCCAGCAGCCAGGGTGGGTTGGCTAATACTGAAGCTTTCTTT	CASSQGGLANTEAFF
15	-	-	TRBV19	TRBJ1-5	TGTGCCAGTAGTAGGGGGGGCTATAGCAATCAGCCCCAGCATTTT	CASSRGGYSNQPQHF
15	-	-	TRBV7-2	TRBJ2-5	TGTGCCAGCAGCGCCGGGTGGGGGCAGCAAGAGACCCAGTACTTC	CASSAGWGQQETQYF
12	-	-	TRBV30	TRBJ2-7	TGTGCCTGGGGGGGGACTGTCTACGAGCAGTACTTC	CAWGGTVYEQYF